This TCR beta chain emerged from a study of blood T cells in healthy people across ages (dated by TCRdb to 2014 to 2015). Looking at the study overall: In model experiments, template switching captured roughly one uniquely barcoded TCR beta cDNA molecule for every two T cells. Using the same blood draw, the study looked at two additional independent replicas of 1 million unique cDNA reads for two donors, one aged 18 to 29 and the other aged 80 or older. The study measured age-related changes in TCR beta repertoire diversity using deep sequencing normalized with unique cDNA molecular identifiers. Four age groups were formed from the donors: young (average roughly 15 years), middle-aged (just under 40), aged (roughly 56) and long-lived (about 75). To avoid experimental bias, donors of different ages were distributed randomly across sequencing lanes. The full study reports these points: Because profiling used bulk unsorted PBMCs, naive and antigen-experienced compartments could not be compared conclusively. There was a strong correlation between observed TCR beta diversity and the percentage of naive T cells measured by flow cytometry. Estimates of total diversity from one million sequenced T cells were regarded as lower bounds and underestimates. Because donor CMV infection status was unknown, age-related changes in expanded clonotypes were potentially confounded. The long-lived group showed more naive CD4+ T cells, fewer expanded clones and increased TCR diversity than the aged group, suggesting age selection. As age increased, observed TCR beta diversity per million T cells dropped in a roughly linear way, and a significant reduction was already evident by age 40.

The CDR3 contains 14 residues, cysteine and phenylalanine counted. This entry keeps only the CDR3 DNA: 42 bases, framed from base 1. CDR1 and CDR2, per the germline V gene, are ENHRY and SYGVKD. The junction shows trimming of 8 bases on V and 4 bases on J, plus 15 bases between the germline ends. Library method: 5' RACE. The sample was run on an Illumina HiSeq 2500. A second about 7 to 12 cycle PCR used a sample-barcoded 5' primer and a J-beta primer mix. A template-switch 5' adaptor carrying 12 random nucleotides introduced a unique molecular identifier onto each TCR beta cDNA molecule. Each sample yielded at least 2.5 million CDR3-containing paired-end reads. First-strand cDNA was synthesized from all RNA with the Mint cDNA synthesis kit, primed by a TRBC-specific oligonucleotide. After uracil-DNA glycosylase treatment, a first 18-cycle PCR used universal primers M1SS and BC2_uni_R on all cDNA. The published analysis was carried out like this. For normalization, 1 million high-quality reads, each with a distinct molecular identifier, were randomly selected from each sample. Reads with shared molecular identifiers were discarded instead of being binned into consensus sequences. MiTCR, set to a Q25 quality threshold and the strictest error-elimination algorithm, was used for CDR3 identification, clonotype clustering and error correction. A nonparametric unseen species model using Euler transformation provided a lower-bound estimate of total TCR beta diversity. Using fastp at Q25 and MiXCR, TCRdb reprocessed the public reads and kept productive beta chains. One record per CDR3 amino acid sequence lists the most common genes and DNA. V and J calls and clone size were set by TCRdb, not the authors. For this sample there are 1.5 million to 2 million distinct CDR3 sequences; around 50% appear just once. Of the sample, 2.1% is held by the ten largest clones.

This clonotype occurred a few times. Its antigen is still unknown. There are no base qualities to consult, and no much larger clone falls within one base. Donors were 39 systemically healthy Caucasian individuals from Russia aged roughly 6 to 90 years. Each donor gave approximately 9.4 milliliters of peripheral blood, drawn into EDTA-treated Vacutainer tubes. Ficoll-Paque density-gradient centrifugation was used to isolate PBMCs, with at least 6 million per sample. Trizol reagent was used to extract total RNA from the PBMCs, yielding at least 6 micrograms per sample. The percentages of naive CD45RAhigh/CD27high T cells were determined by flow cytometry on a PBMC aliquot from every donor.

Input material: blood. The chain joins TRBV10-3 to TRBJ1-5; no D gene is confidently identified. The receptor was isolated from a woman in her thirties or forties in good health. The DNA sequence follows: TGTGCCATCGGCACAGTACAGAATAATCAGCCCCAGCATTTT. This codes for CAIGTVQNNQPQHF.